The clone carrying this T cell receptor beta chain was observed a single time. Its antigen is not known. The CDR3 has 14 amino acids. V was trimmed by 0 bases and J by 1 base, leaving 6 bases between them. Germline V gene lookup returns CDR1 MNHEY and CDR2 SVGAGI. Sequencing used immunoSEQ multiplex PCR; TCRdb keeps in-frame clones, though not all of them. The sample consists of 2 million to 2.5 million clones, 95% of them appearing once. This entry comes from a study of shared clonotypes between healthy human individuals. Notes on the study in general: It was the non-shared clonotypes that had lower generation probabilities than clonotypes shared by all four donors. A few donors had 5% to 6% of their naive CD4 clonotypes in common. Specimens sampled were limited to blood, with tissue repertoires likely differing. Naive subsets usually exceeded memory subsets in estimated richness.

What was sequenced was naive CD4+ T cells sorted from blood. Subset specified: CD45RA+ positively selected. The sequence was obtained from a young man in good health. V is TRBV6-5 and J is TRBJ2-5; D is ambiguous. CDR3 DNA sequence: TGTGCCAGCAGTTACTCAAGGGCCCAAGAGACCCAGTACTTC. Its protein is CASSYSRAQETQYF.